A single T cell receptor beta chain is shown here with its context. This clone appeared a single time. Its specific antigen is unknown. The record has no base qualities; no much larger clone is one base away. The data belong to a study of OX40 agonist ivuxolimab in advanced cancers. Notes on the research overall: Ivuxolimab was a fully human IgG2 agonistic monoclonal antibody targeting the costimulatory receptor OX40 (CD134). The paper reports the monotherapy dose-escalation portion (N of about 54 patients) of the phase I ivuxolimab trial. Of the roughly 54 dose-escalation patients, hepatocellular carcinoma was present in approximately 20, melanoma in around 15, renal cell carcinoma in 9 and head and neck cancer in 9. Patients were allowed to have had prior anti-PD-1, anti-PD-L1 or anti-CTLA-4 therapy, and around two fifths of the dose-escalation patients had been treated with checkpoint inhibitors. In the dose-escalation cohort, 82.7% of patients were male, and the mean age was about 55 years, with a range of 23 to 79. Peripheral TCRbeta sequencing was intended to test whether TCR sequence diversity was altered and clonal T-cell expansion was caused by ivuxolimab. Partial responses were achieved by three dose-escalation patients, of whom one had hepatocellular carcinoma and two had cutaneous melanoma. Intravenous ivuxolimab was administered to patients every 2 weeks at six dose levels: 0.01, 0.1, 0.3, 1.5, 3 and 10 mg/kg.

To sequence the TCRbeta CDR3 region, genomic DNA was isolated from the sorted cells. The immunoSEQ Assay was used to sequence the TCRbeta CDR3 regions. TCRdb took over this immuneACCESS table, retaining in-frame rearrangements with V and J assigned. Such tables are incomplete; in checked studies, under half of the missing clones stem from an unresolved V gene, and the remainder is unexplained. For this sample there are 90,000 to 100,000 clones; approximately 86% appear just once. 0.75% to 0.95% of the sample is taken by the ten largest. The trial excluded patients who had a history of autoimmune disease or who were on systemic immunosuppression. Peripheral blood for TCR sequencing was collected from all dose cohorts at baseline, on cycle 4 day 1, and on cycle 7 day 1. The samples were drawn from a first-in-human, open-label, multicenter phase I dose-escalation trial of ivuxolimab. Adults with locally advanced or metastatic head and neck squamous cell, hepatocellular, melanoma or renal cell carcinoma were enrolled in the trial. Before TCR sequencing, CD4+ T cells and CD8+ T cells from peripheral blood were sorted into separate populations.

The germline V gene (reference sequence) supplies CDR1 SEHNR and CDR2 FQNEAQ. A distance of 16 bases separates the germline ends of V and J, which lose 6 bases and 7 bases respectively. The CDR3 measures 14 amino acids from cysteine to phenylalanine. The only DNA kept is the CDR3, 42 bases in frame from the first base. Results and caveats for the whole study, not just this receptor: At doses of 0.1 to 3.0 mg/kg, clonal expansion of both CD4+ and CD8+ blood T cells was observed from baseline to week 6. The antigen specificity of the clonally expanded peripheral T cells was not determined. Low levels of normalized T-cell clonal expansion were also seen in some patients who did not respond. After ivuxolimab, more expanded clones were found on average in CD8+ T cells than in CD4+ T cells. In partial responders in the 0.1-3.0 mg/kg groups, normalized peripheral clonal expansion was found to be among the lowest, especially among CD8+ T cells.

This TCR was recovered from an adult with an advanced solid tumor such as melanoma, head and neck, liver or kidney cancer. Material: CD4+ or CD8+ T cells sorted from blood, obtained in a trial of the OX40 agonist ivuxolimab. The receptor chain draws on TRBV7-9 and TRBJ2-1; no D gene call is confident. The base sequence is TGTGCCAGCAGTCGACTCCCATATAGGAATGAGCAGTTCTTC. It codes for CASSRLPYRNEQFF.